The 9 T cell receptor beta chains below come from one sample, sequenced in a study of blood T cells in healthy people across ages. Together with a sample-barcoded 5' primer, a J-beta primer mix was included in a second PCR lasting roughly 6 to 12 cycles. TCRdb re-derived calls from the 5' RACE reads in MiXCR, one entry per CDR3 protein. The sample includes 1.5 million to 1.9 million distinct CDR3 sequences, roughly 43% of them seen just once. The sequenced material came from blood. These receptors all come from a woman aged 18-29 years in good health.

Only a few counts were recorded for this clonotype. The chain combines TRBV7-8 with TRBJ2-3, with D unclear. With 5 bases removed from V and 2 bases from J, the gap between germline ends came to 23 bases. The CDR3 has 18 residues. The germline V gene has CDR1 SGHVS and CDR2 FQNEAQ. CDR3 bases: TGTGCCAGCAGCCGAGTAGCTCGGAGCGACGTAGACACAGATACGCAGTATTTT. Encoded protein: CASSRVARSDVDTDTQYF.

This clonotype was seen a handful of times. The genes are TRBV7-6 and TRBJ2-5; no clear D. Germline CDR1 reads SGHVS; CDR2 reads FNYEAQ. The CDR3 covers 16 residues. Trimming removed 5 bases at V and 0 bases at J, with 16 bases between. The CDR3 coding sequence is TGTGCCAGCAGCCACCGGACCTCCGCCAACCAAGAGACCCAGTACTTC. It translates to CASSHRTSANQETQYF.

The chain recombines TRBV6-2 or TRBV6-3 with TRBJ1-5; D ambiguous. Trimming took off 8 bases at V and 1 base at J, with 12 bases between the two ends. In germline, CDR1 is MNHEY, CDR2 SVGEGT. The CDR3 consists of 14 residues. DNA of the CDR3: TGTGCCAGCTGGTCGAGTGGGAGCAATCAGCCCCAGCATTTT. It codes for CASWSSGSNQPQHF.

The chain combines TRBV10-3 with TRBJ1-1; D is unclear. The CDR3 runs to 14 residues. The germline CDR1 and CDR2 sequences are ENHRY and SYGVKD. The V end lost 4 bases, the J end lost 3 bases, and 12 bases lay between the germline ends. The CDR3 loop reads CAISGLGWDTEAFF. CDR3 nucleotides: TGTGCCATCAGTGGACTAGGGTGGGACACTGAAGCTTTCTTT.

A word on this clonotype: The CDR3 does not end in the conserved phenylalanine or tryptophan, so this is likely a read error. The V call is TRBV20-1, the J call TRBJ2-5, with TRBD2 identical over 9 bases. The last part of the DNA fits TRBJ2-7 better; the J call may be wrong. Germline-derived CDR1 and CDR2 are DFQATT and SNEGSKA (reference sequence). The CDR3 is 15 residues long. The DNA for the CDR3 is TGCAGTGCTAGAAGACTAGCGGACCCTGGCTACGAGCAGTACTCC. It encodes CSARRLADPGYEQYS.

This chain joins TRBV4-2 and TRBJ1-1; TRBD1 matches 8 bases. In germline, CDR1 is LGHNA, CDR2 YNFKEQ. This CDR3 region has 16 residues. The ends lost 2 bases at V and 0 bases at J; junction bases unmatched: 5. The CDR3 region has the DNA TGTGCCAGCAGCCAACAGCAGGGGGCAATGAACACTGAAGCTTTCTTT. Translated: CASSQQQGAMNTEAFF.

The chain joins TRBV20-1 to TRBJ1-1, with D unclear. CDR3 length: 13 residues. Germline loops: CDR1 DFQATT, CDR2 SNEGSKA (reference sequence). The ends were cut back, 6 bases at V and 0 bases at J, with 11 bases in the middle. This chain's CDR3 is CSATQNMNTEAFF. The CDR3 coding sequence is TGCAGTGCGACACAGAACATGAACACTGAAGCTTTCTTT.

The chain uses TRBV6-2 or TRBV6-3 and TRBJ1-2; TRBD1 might be the D (6 bases). The CDR3 is made up of 15 amino acids. The V and J ends lost 1 base and 4 bases respectively, with 13 bases between them. Germline V CDR1 and CDR2: MNHEY, SVGEGT. The DNA for the CDR3 is TGTGCCAGCAGTTACTACAGGGAAAGTAGCTATGGCTACACCTTC. Protein sequence: CASSYYRESSYGYTF.

This clonotype has only a few counts. The chain couples TRBV20-1 to TRBJ1-5; D remains ambiguous. Germline CDR1 is DFQATT and CDR2 is SNEGSKA (reference sequence). The V end lost 3 bases, the J end lost 0 bases, and 12 bases lay between the germline ends. This CDR3 comprises 15 residues. The CDR3, as DNA: TGCAGTGCTAGCAGGAGCGGGGATAGCAATCAGCCCCAGCATTTT. Residues: CSASRSGDSNQPQHF.